The sample holds many counts of the clone carrying this TCR beta chain. The target antigen is unknown. All patients were treatment-naive before thyroid surgery. These data belong to a study of metastatic and nonmetastatic thyroid tumors. Study findings and constraints: Relative to benign nodules, malignant thyroid tumors were reportedly characterized by significantly elevated TCR beta diversity in blood and tumor.

This CDR3 contains 13 residues. V dropped 7 bases and J dropped 3 bases, with 9 bases sitting between them. MiXCR was used by TCRdb to re-call the PCR reads. Counted here are some 30,000 clones, approximately 7.4% occurring once; the ten biggest clones make up around 45%. This sequence originates from a female donor with papillary thyroid cancer or a benign thyroid nodule (not recorded which). Some clones in this sample may be carry-over from other donors' samples. The specimen sequenced was blood. This chain joins TRBV12-3 or TRBV12-4 and TRBJ2-2; TRBD1 might be the D (6 bases). This CDR3 is CASIQGHTGELFF. The CDR3 coding sequence is TGTGCCAGCATCCAGGGGCACACCGGGGAGCTGTTTTTT.